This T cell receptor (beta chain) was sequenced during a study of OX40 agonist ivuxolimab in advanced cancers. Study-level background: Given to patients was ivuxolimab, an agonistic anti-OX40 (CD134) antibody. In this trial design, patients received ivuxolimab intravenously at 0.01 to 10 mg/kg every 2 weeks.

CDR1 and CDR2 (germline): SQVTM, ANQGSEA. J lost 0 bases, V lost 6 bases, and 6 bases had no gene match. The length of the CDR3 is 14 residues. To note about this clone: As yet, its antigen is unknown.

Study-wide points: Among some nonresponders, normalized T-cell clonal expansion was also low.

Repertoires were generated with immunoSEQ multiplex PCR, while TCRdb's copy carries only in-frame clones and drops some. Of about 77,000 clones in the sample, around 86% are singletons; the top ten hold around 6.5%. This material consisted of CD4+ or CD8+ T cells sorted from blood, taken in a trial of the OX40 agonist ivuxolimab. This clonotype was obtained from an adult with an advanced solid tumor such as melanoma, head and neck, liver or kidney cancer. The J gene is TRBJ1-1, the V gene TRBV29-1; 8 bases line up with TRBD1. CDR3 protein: CSVEQGVMNTEAFF. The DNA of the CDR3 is TGCAGCGTGGAACAGGGGGTCATGAACACTGAAGCTTTCTTT.